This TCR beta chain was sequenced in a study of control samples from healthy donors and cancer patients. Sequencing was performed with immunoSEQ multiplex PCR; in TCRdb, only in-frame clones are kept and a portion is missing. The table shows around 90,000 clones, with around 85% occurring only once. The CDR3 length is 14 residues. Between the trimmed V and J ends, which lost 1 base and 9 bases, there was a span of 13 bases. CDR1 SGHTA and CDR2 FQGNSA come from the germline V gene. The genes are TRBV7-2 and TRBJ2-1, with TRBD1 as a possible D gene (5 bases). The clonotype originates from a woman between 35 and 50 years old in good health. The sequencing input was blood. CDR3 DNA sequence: TGTGCCAGCAGCTTAGTGGGCAGGGCCCTTGAGCAGTTCTTC. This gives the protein CASSLVGRALEQFF.